Listed below are T cell receptor beta chains from one sample, sequenced in a study of T-cell reconstitution after alpha-beta-depleted transplantation in children. TCRdb re-analysed the PCR reads in MiXCR, keeping a single row per CDR3 protein. The sample lists around 670,000 distinct CDR3 sequences; 10% to 15% were seen once. The specimen was PBMCs, collected before TCRalphabeta/CD19-depleted stem cell transplant. These receptors were taken from a girl between 2 and 10 years old with congenital amegakaryocytic thrombocytopenia, due to receive a stem cell transplant. CDR3s leave out the opening cysteine and the closing phenylalanine or tryptophan. Size is omitted from some rows. Given values are once, few, many or a class for expanded clones.

few	TRBV5-1	TRBJ2-7	ASSLEGTGTYEQY
NA	TRBV5-1	TRBJ2-7	ASSFGGRSHEQY
many	TRBV5-1	TRBJ2-2	ASSLGLAPGELF
many	TRBV12-3/TRBV12-4	TRBJ2-2	ASSSSMHTGELF
NA	TRBV4-1	TRBJ2-5	ASSPRRGQETQY
few	TRBV2	TRBJ2-7	ATGTGLAGPSYEQY
NA	TRBV15	TRBJ2-3	ATSNERGGADTQY
NA	TRBV21-1	TRBJ2-7	ASSNELAGTNEQY
few	TRBV20-1	TRBJ1-5	SARDNRGGNQPQH
many	TRBV7-3	TRBJ2-1	ASSLIGDSPNKQF
many	TRBV5-1	TRBJ1-4	ASSFLSGGNEKLF
many	TRBV29-1	TRBJ2-1	SVALDRQSNEQF
few	TRBV30	TRBJ2-7	AWSIGTGGYGEQY
many	TRBV20-1	TRBJ2-7	SARAGQSYEQY
few	TRBV7-2	TRBJ2-3	ASSQRLAGVGADTQY
few	TRBV20-1	TRBJ2-7	SARPRAPSEQY
many	TRBV20-1	TRBJ2-1	SARDRGADEQF
few	TRBV7-9	TRBJ2-1	ASSFSDGNEQF
many	TRBV20-1	TRBJ2-3	SARWGETDTQY
NA	TRBV7-8	TRBJ1-5	ASSISLFGTGGPGNQPQH
NA	TRBV4-1	TRBJ2-7	ASSQKRLAVEQY
NA	TRBV11-2	TRBJ2-7	ASGLGGSYEQY
few	TRBV5-6	TRBJ2-5	ASSLTRGRGTQY
many	TRBV29-1	TRBJ1-4	SVVTGNEKLF
many	TRBV27	TRBJ2-2	ASSSPWTGELF
few	TRBV30	TRBJ1-2	AWSPAAYGYT
few	TRBV2	TRBJ2-2	ASRETTGAGELF